This T cell receptor (beta chain) comes out of a study of cytomegalovirus exposure and HLA in healthy donors. The PCR made use of 60 Vbeta and 13 Jbeta primers. Repertoires were generated with immunoSEQ multiplex PCR, while TCRdb's copy carries only in-frame clones and drops some. The sample shows 150,000 to 200,000 clones, about 80% of them seen only once. These donors, healthy bone marrow donors, were studied. There are 15 residues in the CDR3. Germline V gene sequence: CDR1 SGHRS, CDR2 YFSETQ. V lost 5 bases and J lost 0; bases outside the gene matches: 4. The TCR was taken from a woman in her thirties or forties in good health and CMV-seronegative. Sequencing was done on a sample of PBMCs. The chain uses TRBV5-1 and TRBJ2-1, with 8 nucleotides matching TRBD2. CDR3 protein: CASSPTSGSYNEQFF. In DNA, the CDR3 is TGCGCCAGCAGTCCCACTAGCGGCTCCTACAATGAGCAGTTCTTC.